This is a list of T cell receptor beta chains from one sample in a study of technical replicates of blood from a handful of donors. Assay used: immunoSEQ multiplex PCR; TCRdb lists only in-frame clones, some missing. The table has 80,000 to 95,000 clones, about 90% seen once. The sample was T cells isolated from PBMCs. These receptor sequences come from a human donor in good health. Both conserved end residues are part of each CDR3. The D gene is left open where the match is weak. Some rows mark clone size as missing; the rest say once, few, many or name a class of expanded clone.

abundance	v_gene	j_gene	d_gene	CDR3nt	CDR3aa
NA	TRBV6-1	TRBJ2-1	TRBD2	TGTGCCAGCAGTGAGGCCGTAGCGGGGGGGCCGGGAGATGAGCAGTTCTTC	CASSEAVAGGPGDEQFF
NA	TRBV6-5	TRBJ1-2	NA	TGTGCCAGCAGTTACTCGATTACCACGGGGGATGGCTACACCTTC	CASSYSITTGDGYTF
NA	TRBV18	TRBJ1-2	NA	TGTGCCAGCTCACCACCCTCAGCAGGGGAAAATGGCTACACCTTC	CASSPPSAGENGYTF
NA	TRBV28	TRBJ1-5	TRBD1	TGTGCCAGCACGGGACAGAACAATCAGCCCCAGCATTTT	CASTGQNNQPQHF
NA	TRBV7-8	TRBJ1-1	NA	TGTGCCAGCAGCCCGGGAGGGGTGGAGGCTTTCTTT	CASSPGGVEAFF
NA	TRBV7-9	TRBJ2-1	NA	TGTGCCAGCAGCTTACGGGACAATGAGCAGTTCTTC	CASSLRDNEQFF
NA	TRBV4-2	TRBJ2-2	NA	TGTGCCAGCAGCCCGTTCCTGAACACCGGGGAGCTGTTTTTT	CASSPFLNTGELFF
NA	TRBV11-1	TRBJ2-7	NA	TGTGCCAGCAGCTTAGGCCTAGGAACCTACGAGCAGTACTTC	CASSLGLGTYEQYF
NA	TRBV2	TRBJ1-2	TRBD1	TGTGCCACCTCCGAGGGGGCCGCTAACTATGGCTACACCTTC	CATSEGAANYGYTF
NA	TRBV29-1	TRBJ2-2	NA	TGCAGCGTTGGTCGGCGGGACACCGGGGAGCTGTTTTTT	CSVGRRDTGELFF
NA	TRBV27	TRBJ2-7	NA	TGTGCCAGCAGTTTTTTCGGGGGATCCGAGCAGTACTTC	CASSFFGGSEQYF
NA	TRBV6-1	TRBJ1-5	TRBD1	TGTGCCAGCAGTGCCGGGACAGGGTTTCAGCCCCAGCATTTT	CASSAGTGFQPQHF
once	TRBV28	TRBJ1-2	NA	TGTGCCAGCAGCCAAAGGACAGACCTGAACTATGGCTACACCTTC	CASSQRTDLNYGYTF
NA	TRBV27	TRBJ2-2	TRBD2	TGTGCCAGCAGTGGGCCGGGACTATGGACCGGGGAGCTGTTTTTT	CASSGPGLWTGELFF
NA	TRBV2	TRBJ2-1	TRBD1	TGTGCCAGCAGGCTACCGGGACAGGGGGTGTCCCGCTCCTACAATGAGCAGTTCTTC	CASRLPGQGVSRSYNEQFF
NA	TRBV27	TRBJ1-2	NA	TGTGCCAGCAGTTTATCGGGACTGTACTATGGCTACACCTTC	CASSLSGLYYGYTF
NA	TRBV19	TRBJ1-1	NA	TGTGCCAGTAGTCCCACTCAGGTCCCTGAAGCTTTCTTT	CASSPTQVPEAFF
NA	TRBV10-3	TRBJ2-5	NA	TGTGCCATCAGTCTCTACCGCCAAGAGACCCAGTACTTC	CAISLYRQETQYF
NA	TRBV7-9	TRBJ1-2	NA	TGTGCCAGCAGCCCACCGCACAGTTATGGCTACACCTTC	CASSPPHSYGYTF
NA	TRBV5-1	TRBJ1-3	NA	TGCGCCAGCAGCTTGTGGGGGGGCGGAAACACCATATATTTT	CASSLWGGGNTIYF
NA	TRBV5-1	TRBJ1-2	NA	TGCGCCAGCAGCTTGGATGGTCCCGGGGGCTACACCTTC	CASSLDGPGGYTF
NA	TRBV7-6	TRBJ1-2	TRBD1	TGTGCCAGCAGCCCCGGACAGGGTGGACGGTATGGCTACACCTTC	CASSPGQGGRYGYTF
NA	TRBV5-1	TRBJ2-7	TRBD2	TGCGCCAGCAGCTTATCGGCTAGCGGGTACGAGCAGTACTTC	CASSLSASGYEQYF
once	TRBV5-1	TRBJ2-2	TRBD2	TGCGCCAGCAGCTTACCGGGACTAGCGTCTAACACCGGGGAGCTGTTTTTT	CASSLPGLASNTGELFF
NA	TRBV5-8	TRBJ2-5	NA	TGTGCCAGCAGCTTTACTTTGACAATAGAAGAGACCCAGTACTTC	CASSFTLTIEETQYF
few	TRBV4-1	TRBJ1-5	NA	TGCGCCAGCAGCCAAGGAGTAATTTTGGGGGGGCGTGGGGATCACAATCAGCCCCAGCATTTT	CASSQGVILGGRGDHNQPQHF
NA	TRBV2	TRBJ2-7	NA	TGTGCCAGCAGTGAAGGGGGAGGATCGTCCTACGAGCAGTACTTC	CASSEGGGSSYEQYF
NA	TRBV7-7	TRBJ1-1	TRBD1	TGTGCTAGCAGCTCGATAGGGACAGCGAACACTGAAGCTTTCTTT	CASSSIGTANTEAFF
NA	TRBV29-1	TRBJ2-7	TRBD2	TGCAGCGTTGGAGCTAGCGGAGTCACGGTCGAGCAGTACTTC	CSVGASGVTVEQYF
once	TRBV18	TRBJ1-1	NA	TGTGCCAGCTCACGTTTAGGGGAGAACACTGAAGCTTTCTTT	CASSRLGENTEAFF
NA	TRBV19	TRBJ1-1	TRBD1	TGTGCCAGTAGTATAGGAACCGGGACAGGGGCCACTGAAGCTTTCTTT	CASSIGTGTGATEAFF
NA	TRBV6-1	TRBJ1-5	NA	TGTGCCAGCAGTGAAGCGCATCGGGGGTTGCCCCAGCATTTT	CASSEAHRGLPQHF
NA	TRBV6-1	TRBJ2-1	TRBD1	TGTGCCAGCGTTAGGACAGGTAGGGAGCAGTTCTTC	CASVRTGREQFF
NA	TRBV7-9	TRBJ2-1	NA	TGTGCCAGCAGCTTAGGACACCAGGGGAAGCAGTTCTTC	CASSLGHQGKQFF
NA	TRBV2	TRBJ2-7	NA	TGTGCCAGCAGTTTAGTCTACGAGCAGTACTTC	CASSLVYEQYF